The rows below give T cell receptor beta chains drawn from one sample of a study of blood T cells in healthy people across ages. TCRdb ran MiXCR on the 5' RACE reads and lists one entry per CDR3 protein. The sample yields about 580,000 distinct CDR3 sequences, around half seen once. Input material: blood. The source is a man older than 75 in good health. Each CDR3 is given with its conserved first and last residue. The order of the fields is clone size, V gene, D gene, J gene, CDR3 DNA, CDR3 protein. The D gene is left open where the match is weak. Clone size is stated in some rows and not others, as once, few, many or a class when expanded.

clone_size: many; v_call: TRBV6-5; d_call: TRBD1; j_call: TRBJ2-3; cdr3_nt: TGTGCCAGCAGATTACAGGGGGCCACAGATACGCAGTATTTT; cdr3_aa: CASRLQGATDTQYF
clone_size: few; v_call: TRBV20-1; d_call: NA; j_call: TRBJ2-1; cdr3_nt: TGCAGTGCTCCCCCAGGAGCCTACAATGAGCAGTTCTTC; cdr3_aa: CSAPPGAYNEQFF
clone_size: NA; v_call: TRBV15; d_call: NA; j_call: TRBJ2-7; cdr3_nt: TGTGCCACCGGCAGAGACCCTCTAAATGAGCAGTACTTC; cdr3_aa: CATGRDPLNEQYF
clone_size: NA; v_call: TRBV10-3; d_call: NA; j_call: TRBJ1-2; cdr3_nt: TGTGCCATCAGTGAGTCGAGTACGGGGGCGAGCTATGGCTACACCTTC; cdr3_aa: CAISESSTGASYGYTF
clone_size: NA; v_call: TRBV24-1; d_call: TRBD1; j_call: TRBJ1-1; cdr3_nt: TGTGCCACCAGTGACGCTTGGACAGGGAGATATTTTAACACTGAAGCTTTCTTT; cdr3_aa: CATSDAWTGRYFNTEAFF
clone_size: NA; v_call: TRBV10-3; d_call: NA; j_call: TRBJ2-5; cdr3_nt: TGTGCCACCCAGGAGGAGCGACGTGGGGAGACCCAGTACTTC; cdr3_aa: CATQEERRGETQYF
clone_size: NA; v_call: TRBV24-1; d_call: TRBD1; j_call: TRBJ2-3; cdr3_nt: TGTGCCACCAGGAGACAGGGGAGCACAGATACGCAGTATTTT; cdr3_aa: CATRRQGSTDTQYF
clone_size: NA; v_call: TRBV20-1; d_call: TRBD2; j_call: TRBJ2-7; cdr3_nt: TGCAGTGCTAGGACACTAGCGGGAGACTCCTACGAGCAGTACTTC; cdr3_aa: CSARTLAGDSYEQYF
clone_size: NA; v_call: TRBV4-2; d_call: NA; j_call: TRBJ1-5; cdr3_nt: TGTGCCAGCAGCCAGGCCTGGGACGGCGATCAGCCCCAGCATTTT; cdr3_aa: CASSQAWDGDQPQHF
clone_size: few; v_call: TRBV10-3; d_call: NA; j_call: TRBJ2-7; cdr3_nt: TGTGCCATCAGTGAGCGGGCGGGGAGCTACAATGAGCAGTACTTC; cdr3_aa: CAISERAGSYNEQYF
clone_size: NA; v_call: TRBV12-3/TRBV12-4; d_call: NA; j_call: TRBJ2-5; cdr3_nt: TGTGCCAGCAGTGTACCTTACTCCCAAGAGACCCAGTACTTC; cdr3_aa: CASSVPYSQETQYF
clone_size: NA; v_call: TRBV5-1; d_call: NA; j_call: TRBJ1-5; cdr3_nt: TGCGCCAGCAGCCTCGGCTTGAATAGCAATCAGCCCCAGCATTTT; cdr3_aa: CASSLGLNSNQPQHF
clone_size: NA; v_call: TRBV5-1; d_call: NA; j_call: TRBJ2-5; cdr3_nt: TGCGCCAGCAGCTTGGACGGGACACTCCAAGAGACCCAGTACTTC; cdr3_aa: CASSLDGTLQETQYF
clone_size: NA; v_call: TRBV4-1; d_call: TRBD2; j_call: TRBJ2-3; cdr3_nt: TGCGCCAGCAGCCAAGATGAGGGACTAGCGGTCATCACAGATACGCAGTATTTT; cdr3_aa: CASSQDEGLAVITDTQYF
clone_size: once; v_call: TRBV29-1; d_call: NA; j_call: TRBJ2-2; cdr3_nt: TGCAGCGTTGAGGGGAACGGGGAGCTGTTTTTT; cdr3_aa: CSVEGNGELFF
clone_size: NA; v_call: TRBV6-5; d_call: TRBD1; j_call: TRBJ1-5; cdr3_nt: TGTGCCACAGGGGGGCAAGGCAATCAGCCCCAGCATTTT; cdr3_aa: CATGGQGNQPQHF
clone_size: few; v_call: TRBV2; d_call: NA; j_call: TRBJ2-7; cdr3_nt: TGTGCCAGCAGTGTGGAGGGGGTTTACGAGCAGTACTTC; cdr3_aa: CASSVEGVYEQYF
clone_size: few; v_call: TRBV4-2; d_call: NA; j_call: TRBJ2-1; cdr3_nt: TGTGCCAGCAGCAGACCAGACAATGAGCAGTTCTTC; cdr3_aa: CASSRPDNEQFF
clone_size: NA; v_call: TRBV4-2; d_call: TRBD2; j_call: TRBJ2-2; cdr3_nt: TGTGCCAGCAGCCCCGAAGGGACTAGCGGGACCGCGGACGGGGAGCTGTTTTTT; cdr3_aa: CASSPEGTSGTADGELFF
clone_size: many; v_call: TRBV6-6; d_call: TRBD1; j_call: TRBJ1-2; cdr3_nt: TGTGCCAGCAGTTACCGGGACAGGAACTATGGCTACACCTTC; cdr3_aa: CASSYRDRNYGYTF
clone_size: many; v_call: TRBV6-5; d_call: NA; j_call: TRBJ2-2; cdr3_nt: TGTGCCAGCAGTTACGCGGTCCATCCCGGGGAGCTGTTTTTT; cdr3_aa: CASSYAVHPGELFF
clone_size: NA; v_call: TRBV25-1; d_call: NA; j_call: TRBJ1-1; cdr3_nt: TGTGCCAGCAGTGAATCGATTGGGGTAACTGAAGCTTTCTTT; cdr3_aa: CASSESIGVTEAFF
clone_size: NA; v_call: TRBV19; d_call: TRBD2; j_call: TRBJ2-1; cdr3_nt: TGTGCCAGTACGACTAGCGGGAATTATGAGCAGTTCTTC; cdr3_aa: CASTTSGNYEQFF
clone_size: NA; v_call: TRBV29-1; d_call: TRBD1; j_call: TRBJ1-5; cdr3_nt: TGCAGCGTTGGGGGGACAGGGGATCAGCCCCAGCATTTT; cdr3_aa: CSVGGTGDQPQHF
clone_size: few; v_call: TRBV20-1; d_call: NA; j_call: TRBJ2-7; cdr3_nt: TGCAGTGCTAGAGTAACATACGAGCAGTACTTC; cdr3_aa: CSARVTYEQYF
clone_size: NA; v_call: TRBV12-3/TRBV12-4; d_call: NA; j_call: TRBJ2-1; cdr3_nt: TGTGCCAGCAGCACCGAACAGGGAGGGGCCGGATGGAATGAGCAGTTCTTC; cdr3_aa: CASSTEQGGAGWNEQFF
clone_size: NA; v_call: TRBV6-5; d_call: TRBD1; j_call: TRBJ1-2; cdr3_nt: TGTGCCAGCAGTTACCTATCGACAGGGAGGGGCTACACCTTC; cdr3_aa: CASSYLSTGRGYTF
clone_size: NA; v_call: TRBV20-1; d_call: NA; j_call: TRBJ2-3; cdr3_nt: TGCAGTACAGGGACGAGCGGCCCAGGTACGCAGTATTTT; cdr3_aa: CSTGTSGPGTQYF
clone_size: NA; v_call: TRBV29-1; d_call: NA; j_call: TRBJ1-2; cdr3_nt: TGCAGCGTTTCTGGGTTCCTCCTGGACCCCTATGGCTACACCTTC; cdr3_aa: CSVSGFLLDPYGYTF
clone_size: few; v_call: TRBV24-1; d_call: TRBD2; j_call: TRBJ2-3; cdr3_nt: TGTGCCACCAGTGACCGCGACAGGTTTCTAGCGGGGGATACGCAGTATTTT; cdr3_aa: CATSDRDRFLAGDTQYF
clone_size: NA; v_call: TRBV29-1; d_call: NA; j_call: TRBJ2-7; cdr3_nt: TGCAGCGTCGAAGTTGGGGGAGACGAGCAGTACTTC; cdr3_aa: CSVEVGGDEQYF
clone_size: NA; v_call: TRBV18; d_call: NA; j_call: TRBJ1-2; cdr3_nt: TGTGCCAGCTCACCATCAGAGGGGCCCTATGGCTACACCTTC; cdr3_aa: CASSPSEGPYGYTF
clone_size: few; v_call: TRBV11-2; d_call: TRBD2; j_call: TRBJ2-1; cdr3_nt: TGTGCCAGCAGCTTCTCTAGCGGGAGTCACAATGAGCAGTTCTTC; cdr3_aa: CASSFSSGSHNEQFF
clone_size: few; v_call: TRBV7-9; d_call: TRBD2; j_call: TRBJ2-1; cdr3_nt: TGTGCCAGCAGCCCGACTAGCCTAAGTGAGCAGTTCTTC; cdr3_aa: CASSPTSLSEQFF
clone_size: NA; v_call: TRBV7-8; d_call: NA; j_call: TRBJ2-3; cdr3_nt: TGTGCCAGCAGTTCCCCTCTGCTTGCAGATACGCAGTATTTT; cdr3_aa: CASSSPLLADTQYF
clone_size: NA; v_call: TRBV2; d_call: TRBD2; j_call: TRBJ2-7; cdr3_nt: TGTGCCAGCAAGACCGGGAGGGCAGGGAATGAGCAGTACTTC; cdr3_aa: CASKTGRAGNEQYF
clone_size: many; v_call: TRBV6-6; d_call: TRBD1; j_call: TRBJ2-5; cdr3_nt: TGTGCCAGCAGTCCCCGGTCAGGGGGTTCAGAGACCCAGTACTTC; cdr3_aa: CASSPRSGGSETQYF
clone_size: few; v_call: TRBV20-1; d_call: NA; j_call: TRBJ2-7; cdr3_nt: TGCAGTGCTAGGCAGGGGCCCTACGAGCAGTACTTC; cdr3_aa: CSARQGPYEQYF
clone_size: NA; v_call: TRBV5-4; d_call: TRBD1; j_call: TRBJ2-1; cdr3_nt: TGTGCCAGCAGCGTTATAGGGGGCGAGGATGAGCAGTTCTTC; cdr3_aa: CASSVIGGEDEQFF
clone_size: NA; v_call: TRBV28; d_call: TRBD1; j_call: TRBJ1-4; cdr3_nt: TGTGCCAGCAGGTCGCCAGGGGGGGGCAGTGAAAAACTGTTTTTT; cdr3_aa: CASRSPGGGSEKLFF
clone_size: NA; v_call: TRBV6-2/TRBV6-3; d_call: NA; j_call: TRBJ1-5; cdr3_nt: TGTGCCAGCAGTTACAGAGGTCCAGATCAGCCCCAGCATTTT; cdr3_aa: CASSYRGPDQPQHF